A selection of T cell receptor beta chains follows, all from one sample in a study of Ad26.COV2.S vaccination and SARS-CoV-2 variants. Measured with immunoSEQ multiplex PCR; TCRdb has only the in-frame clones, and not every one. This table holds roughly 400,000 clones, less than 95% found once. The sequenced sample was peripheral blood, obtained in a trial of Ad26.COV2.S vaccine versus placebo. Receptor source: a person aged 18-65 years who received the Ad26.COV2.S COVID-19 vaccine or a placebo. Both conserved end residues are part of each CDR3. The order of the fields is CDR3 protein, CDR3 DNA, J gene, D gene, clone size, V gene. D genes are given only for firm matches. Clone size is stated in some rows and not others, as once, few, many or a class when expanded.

CDR3aa: CASSFLAGGLGVRSYEQYF
CDR3nt: TGTGCCAGCAGCTTCCTAGCGGGAGGACTGGGGGTGAGGTCCTACGAGCAGTACTTC
j_gene: TRBJ2-7
d_gene: TRBD2
abundance: .
v_gene: TRBV7-2

CDR3aa: CASSSRGGTYNEQFF
CDR3nt: TGTGCCAGCAGCTCCCGGGGGGGTACATACAATGAGCAGTTCTTC
j_gene: TRBJ2-1
d_gene: TRBD2
abundance: .
v_gene: TRBV7-2

CDR3aa: CASSPTQDGSGAQYF
CDR3nt: TGTGCCAGTAGTCCCACTCAGGACGGTTCAGGGGCCCAGTACTTC
j_gene: TRBJ2-5
d_gene: .
abundance: .
v_gene: TRBV19

CDR3aa: CASSLTMGRPYEQYF
CDR3nt: TGTGCCAGCAGCTTAACCATGGGCCGACCCTACGAGCAGTACTTC
j_gene: TRBJ2-7
d_gene: .
abundance: .
v_gene: TRBV7-9

CDR3aa: CASGGPTSGRNTDTQYF
CDR3nt: TGTGCCAGCGGAGGGCCTACTAGCGGGAGGAACACAGATACGCAGTATTTT
j_gene: TRBJ2-3
d_gene: TRBD2
abundance: .
v_gene: TRBV28

CDR3aa: CASSLRGTGSSYEQYF
CDR3nt: TGTGCCAGCAGTTTACGGGGGACAGGGAGCTCCTACGAGCAGTACTTC
j_gene: TRBJ2-7
d_gene: TRBD1
abundance: .
v_gene: TRBV6-2/TRBV6-3

CDR3aa: CASSQGLAGSSYNEQFF
CDR3nt: TGTGCCAGCAGCCAAGGGTTAGCGGGTAGCTCCTACAATGAGCAGTTCTTC
j_gene: TRBJ2-1
d_gene: TRBD2
abundance: .
v_gene: TRBV3-1/TRBV3-2

CDR3aa: CASSTPGLMQYEQFF
CDR3nt: TGTGCCAGCAGCACACCGGGACTTATGCAATATGAGCAGTTCTTC
j_gene: TRBJ2-1
d_gene: .
abundance: .
v_gene: TRBV7-2

CDR3aa: CASSPALKWGEQYF
CDR3nt: TGTGCCAGCAGCCCGGCCCTGAAGTGGGGAGAGCAGTACTTC
j_gene: TRBJ2-7
d_gene: .
abundance: .
v_gene: TRBV9

CDR3aa: CASSVLGPGELFF
CDR3nt: TGTGCCAGCAGCGTTCTCGGTCCCGGGGAGCTGTTTTTT
j_gene: TRBJ2-2
d_gene: .
abundance: .
v_gene: TRBV5-6

CDR3aa: CASSLGQTDTQYF
CDR3nt: TGCGCCAGCAGCTTGGGCCAGACAGATACGCAGTATTTT
j_gene: TRBJ2-3
d_gene: .
abundance: .
v_gene: TRBV5-1

CDR3aa: CAIKPGLANYEQYF
CDR3nt: TGTGCCATCAAACCGGGACTAGCGAACTACGAGCAGTACTTC
j_gene: TRBJ2-7
d_gene: TRBD2
abundance: .
v_gene: TRBV10-3

CDR3aa: CASSPRALGYYGYTF
CDR3nt: TGTGCCAGCAGTCCCCGGGCCTTAGGTTACTATGGCTACACCTTC
j_gene: TRBJ1-2
d_gene: .
abundance: .
v_gene: TRBV28

CDR3aa: CASSLLWVDNEQFF
CDR3nt: TGTGCCAGCAGCCTACTCTGGGTCGACAATGAGCAGTTCTTC
j_gene: TRBJ2-1
d_gene: .
abundance: .
v_gene: TRBV7-9

CDR3aa: CASSLSDHPYYEQYF
CDR3nt: TGTGCCAGCAGTTTATCGGACCATCCATACTACGAGCAGTACTTC
j_gene: TRBJ2-7
d_gene: .
abundance: .
v_gene: TRBV28

CDR3aa: CASSQGGTGAGYTF
CDR3nt: TGTGCCAGCAGCCAAGGAGGAACAGGGGCTGGCTACACCTTC
j_gene: TRBJ1-2
d_gene: TRBD1
abundance: once
v_gene: TRBV4-2

CDR3aa: CASSLVREQSTNEKLFF
CDR3nt: TGTGCCAGCAGCTTAGTTAGGGAGCAGTCAACTAATGAAAAACTGTTTTTT
j_gene: TRBJ1-4
d_gene: .
abundance: .
v_gene: TRBV7-6

CDR3aa: CASSHALAGGQETQYF
CDR3nt: TGTGCTAGCAGCCACGCTTTGGCGGGGGGCCAAGAGACCCAGTACTTC
j_gene: TRBJ2-5
d_gene: TRBD2
abundance: .
v_gene: TRBV7-7

CDR3aa: CASSVRTGRGGEAFF
CDR3nt: TGTGCCAGCAGTGTCCGGACAGGGAGAGGTGGTGAAGCTTTCTTT
j_gene: TRBJ1-1
d_gene: TRBD1
abundance: .
v_gene: TRBV2

CDR3aa: CASSLVGSYGYTF
CDR3nt: TGTGCCAGCAGCTTGGTGGGCAGCTATGGCTACACCTTC
j_gene: TRBJ1-2
d_gene: .
abundance: .
v_gene: TRBV5-4

CDR3aa: CASSQDLWGVQRSTNEKLFF
CDR3nt: TGTGCCAGCAGCCAAGATCTCTGGGGTGTCCAACGCTCAACTAATGAAAAACTGTTTTTT
j_gene: TRBJ1-4
d_gene: .
abundance: .
v_gene: TRBV4-2

CDR3aa: CASSPPGQGGYEQYF
CDR3nt: TGTGCCAGCAGCCCGCCGGGACAGGGTGGGTACGAGCAGTACTTC
j_gene: TRBJ2-7
d_gene: TRBD1
abundance: .
v_gene: TRBV11-2

CDR3aa: CASSQRLANEKLFF
CDR3nt: TGTGCCAGCAGCCAAAGGCTTGCTAATGAAAAACTGTTTTTT
j_gene: TRBJ1-4
d_gene: .
abundance: once
v_gene: TRBV14

CDR3aa: CASSPQRTSGSAYEQYF
CDR3nt: TGTGCCAGCAGTCCACAACGGACTAGCGGGAGCGCCTACGAGCAGTACTTC
j_gene: TRBJ2-7
d_gene: TRBD2
abundance: .
v_gene: TRBV27

CDR3aa: CASTEQAGGIDTQYF
CDR3nt: TGTGCCAGCACCGAACAAGCGGGAGGAATAGATACGCAGTATTTT
j_gene: TRBJ2-3
d_gene: TRBD2
abundance: .
v_gene: TRBV28

CDR3aa: CASSIDRAGETQYF
CDR3nt: TGTGCCAGTAGTATAGATCGGGCCGGAGAGACCCAGTACTTC
j_gene: TRBJ2-5
d_gene: .
abundance: .
v_gene: TRBV19

CDR3aa: CASSRDRGFYEQFF
CDR3nt: TGTGCCAGCTCACGGGACAGGGGGTTCTATGAGCAGTTCTTC
j_gene: TRBJ2-1
d_gene: TRBD1
abundance: once
v_gene: TRBV18

CDR3aa: CASSPQMNTEAFF
CDR3nt: TGTGCCAGCTCGCCGCAGATGAACACTGAAGCTTTCTTT
j_gene: TRBJ1-1
d_gene: .
abundance: .
v_gene: TRBV18

CDR3aa: CASSSFSTSSYEQYF
CDR3nt: TGTGCCAGCAGTTCCTTTTCGACGAGCTCCTACGAGCAGTACTTC
j_gene: TRBJ2-7
d_gene: .
abundance: .
v_gene: TRBV6-2/TRBV6-3

CDR3aa: CASSVGDSGSDEQYF
CDR3nt: TGTGCCAGCAGCGTAGGGGATAGCGGGAGCGACGAGCAGTACTTC
j_gene: TRBJ2-7
d_gene: TRBD2
abundance: .
v_gene: TRBV9

CDR3aa: CASRDVYYGYTF
CDR3nt: TGTGCCAGTAGGGACGTTTACTATGGCTACACCTTC
j_gene: TRBJ1-2
d_gene: .
abundance: .
v_gene: TRBV19

CDR3aa: CASSVGASPYEQYF
CDR3nt: TGTGCCAGCAGCGTCGGGGCCAGCCCCTACGAGCAGTACTTC
j_gene: TRBJ2-7
d_gene: .
abundance: .
v_gene: TRBV27

CDR3aa: CASSLGTSGTGELFF
CDR3nt: TGTGCCAGCAGTTTGGGGACTAGCGGCACCGGGGAGCTGTTTTTT
j_gene: TRBJ2-2
d_gene: TRBD2
abundance: once
v_gene: TRBV28

CDR3aa: CASSSTGGNQPQHF
CDR3nt: TGTGCCAGTAGTTCTACAGGGGGGAATCAGCCCCAGCATTTT
j_gene: TRBJ1-5
d_gene: TRBD1
abundance: .
v_gene: TRBV19

CDR3aa: CASSPPSELGEKLFF
CDR3nt: TGTGCCAGCTCACCACCGTCAGAACTCGGGGAAAAACTGTTTTTT
j_gene: TRBJ1-4
d_gene: .
abundance: .
v_gene: TRBV18

CDR3aa: CASSASGPSTDTQYF
CDR3nt: TGTGCCAGCAGCGCTTCGGGCCCTAGCACAGATACGCAGTATTTT
j_gene: TRBJ2-3
d_gene: .
abundance: .
v_gene: TRBV9

CDR3aa: CASSNNPSGTDTQYF
CDR3nt: TGTGCCAGTAGTAATAACCCTAGCGGGACAGATACGCAGTATTTT
j_gene: TRBJ2-3
d_gene: TRBD2
abundance: .
v_gene: TRBV19

CDR3aa: CASSAGWTGRIGNTIYF
CDR3nt: TGTGCCAGCAGCGCGGGTTGGACAGGTAGAATTGGAAACACCATATATTTT
j_gene: TRBJ1-3
d_gene: TRBD1
abundance: .
v_gene: TRBV5-6

CDR3aa: CSVAGRVNTGELFF
CDR3nt: TGCAGCGTTGCGGGGCGAGTGAACACCGGGGAGCTGTTTTTT
j_gene: TRBJ2-2
d_gene: .
abundance: .
v_gene: TRBV29-1

CDR3aa: CASSGREETQYF
CDR3nt: TGTGCCAGCAGCGGGAGGGAAGAGACCCAGTACTTC
j_gene: TRBJ2-5
d_gene: TRBD2
abundance: .
v_gene: TRBV7-9

CDR3aa: CASTSLQGLYEQYF
CDR3nt: TGTGCCAGCACCTCCTTACAGGGCCTCTACGAGCAGTACTTC
j_gene: TRBJ2-7
d_gene: .
abundance: .
v_gene: TRBV6-5

CDR3aa: CASTTPRGVWEQYF
CDR3nt: TGTGCCAGCACCACCCCGAGGGGGGTTTGGGAGCAGTACTTC
j_gene: TRBJ2-7
d_gene: .
abundance: .
v_gene: TRBV28

CDR3aa: CASSRGRRDNEQFF
CDR3nt: TGTGCCAGCAGTCGTGGAAGGAGGGACAATGAGCAGTTCTTC
j_gene: TRBJ2-1
d_gene: .
abundance: .
v_gene: TRBV27

CDR3aa: CAKKIGTSGSPEYF
CDR3nt: TGCGCCAAGAAAATCGGGACTAGCGGGAGTCCGGAGTACTTC
j_gene: TRBJ2-7
d_gene: TRBD2
abundance: .
v_gene: TRBV10-1

CDR3aa: CATSPLGLAETYEQYF
CDR3nt: TGTGCCACCAGTCCCCTGGGACTAGCGGAGACCTACGAGCAGTACTTC
j_gene: TRBJ2-7
d_gene: TRBD2
abundance: few
v_gene: TRBV15

CDR3aa: CASSPSRVAYNEQFF
CDR3nt: TGTGCCAGTAGTCCCTCGCGGGTGGCCTACAATGAGCAGTTCTTC
j_gene: TRBJ2-1
d_gene: .
abundance: .
v_gene: TRBV19

CDR3aa: CASSLDGAGSYNEQFF
CDR3nt: TGTGCCAGCAGCTTGGATGGGGCAGGCTCCTACAATGAGCAGTTCTTC
j_gene: TRBJ2-1
d_gene: .
abundance: .
v_gene: TRBV5-8